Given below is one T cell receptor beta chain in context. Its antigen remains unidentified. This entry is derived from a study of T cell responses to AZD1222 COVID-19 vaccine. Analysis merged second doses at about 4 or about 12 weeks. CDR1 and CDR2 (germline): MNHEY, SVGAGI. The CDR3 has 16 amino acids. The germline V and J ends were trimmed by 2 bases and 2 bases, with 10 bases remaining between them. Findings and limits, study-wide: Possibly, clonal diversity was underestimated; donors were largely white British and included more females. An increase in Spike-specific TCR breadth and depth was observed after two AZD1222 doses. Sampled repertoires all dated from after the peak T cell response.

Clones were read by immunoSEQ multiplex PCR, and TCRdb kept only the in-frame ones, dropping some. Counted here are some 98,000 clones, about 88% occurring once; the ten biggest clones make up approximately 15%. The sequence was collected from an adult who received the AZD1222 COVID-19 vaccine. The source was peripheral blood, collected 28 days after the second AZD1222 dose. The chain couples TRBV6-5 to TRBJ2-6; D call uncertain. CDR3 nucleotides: TGTGCCAGCAGTTACCGGGCCCTAACTGGGGCCAACGTCCTGACTTTC. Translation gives CASSYRALTGANVLTF.